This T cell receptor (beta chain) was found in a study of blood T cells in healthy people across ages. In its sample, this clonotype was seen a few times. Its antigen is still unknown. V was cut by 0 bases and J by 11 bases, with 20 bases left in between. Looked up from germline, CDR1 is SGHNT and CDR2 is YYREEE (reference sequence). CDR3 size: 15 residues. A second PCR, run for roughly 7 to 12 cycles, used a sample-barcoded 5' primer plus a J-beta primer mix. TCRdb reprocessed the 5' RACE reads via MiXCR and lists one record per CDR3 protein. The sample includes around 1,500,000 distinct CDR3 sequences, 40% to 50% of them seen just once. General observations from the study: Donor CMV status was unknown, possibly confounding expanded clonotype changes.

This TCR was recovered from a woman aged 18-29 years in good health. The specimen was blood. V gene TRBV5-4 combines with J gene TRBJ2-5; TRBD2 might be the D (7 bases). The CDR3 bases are TGTGCCAGCAGCTTGGGAGGGGGGGCTGACAATGAGCAGTACTTC. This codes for CASSLGGGADNEQYF.